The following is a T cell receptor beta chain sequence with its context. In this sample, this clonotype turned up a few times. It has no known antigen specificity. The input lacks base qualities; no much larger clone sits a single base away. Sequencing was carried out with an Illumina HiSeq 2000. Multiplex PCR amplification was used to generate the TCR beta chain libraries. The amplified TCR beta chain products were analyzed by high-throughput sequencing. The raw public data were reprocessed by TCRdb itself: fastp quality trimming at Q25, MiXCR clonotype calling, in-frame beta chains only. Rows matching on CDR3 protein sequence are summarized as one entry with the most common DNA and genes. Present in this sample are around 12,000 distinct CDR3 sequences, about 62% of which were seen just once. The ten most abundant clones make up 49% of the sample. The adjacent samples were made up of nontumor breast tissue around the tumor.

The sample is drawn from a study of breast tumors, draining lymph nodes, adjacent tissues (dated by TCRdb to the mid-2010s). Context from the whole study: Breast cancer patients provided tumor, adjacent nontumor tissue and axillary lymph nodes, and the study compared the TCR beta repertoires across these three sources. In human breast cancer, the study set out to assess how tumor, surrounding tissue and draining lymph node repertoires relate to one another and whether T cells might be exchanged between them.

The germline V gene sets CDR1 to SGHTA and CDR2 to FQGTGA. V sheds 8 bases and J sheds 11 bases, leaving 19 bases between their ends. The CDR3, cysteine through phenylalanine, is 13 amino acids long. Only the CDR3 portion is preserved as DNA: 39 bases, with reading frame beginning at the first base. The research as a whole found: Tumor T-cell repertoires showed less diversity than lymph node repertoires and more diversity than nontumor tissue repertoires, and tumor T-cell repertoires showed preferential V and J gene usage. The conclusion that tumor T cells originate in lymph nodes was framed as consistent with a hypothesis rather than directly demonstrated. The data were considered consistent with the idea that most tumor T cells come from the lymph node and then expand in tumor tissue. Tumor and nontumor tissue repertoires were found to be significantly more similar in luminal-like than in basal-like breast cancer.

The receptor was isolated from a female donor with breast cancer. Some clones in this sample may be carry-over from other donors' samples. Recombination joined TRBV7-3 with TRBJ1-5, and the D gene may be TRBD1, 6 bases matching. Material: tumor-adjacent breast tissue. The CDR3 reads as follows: CASAGTKQSAQHF. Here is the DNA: TGTGCCAGCGCCGGGACAAAGCAATCAGCCCAGCATTTT.